A single sample gave rise to the 6 T cell receptor beta chains below, sequenced in a study of glioma-infiltrating T cells after dendritic cell vaccination. Time point reported: after dendritic cell vaccination, including at tumor progression/relapse. Here immunoSEQ multiplex PCR was the method, and the copy in TCRdb shows in-frame clones only, minus some. This table holds 55,000 to 75,000 clones, approximately 83% found once. Sequenced here: blood, sampled after dendritic cell vaccination. Receptors originate from a human donor with glioblastoma.

This clone appeared a single time. The V gene is TRBV12-2, the J gene TRBJ2-7; TRBD1 is the table's D call, not checked against the DNA. TRBV12-2 is noted as a pseudogene. The CDR3 has 13 residues. The CDR3 region has the DNA TGTGCAAGTCACAACGACAGGGAATACGAGCAGTACTTC. Translation: CASHNDREYEQYF.

CDR3 loop: CASSPRQGYSYEQYF. CDR3 in DNA: TGCGCCAGCAGCCCCCGACAAGGATACTCCTACGAGCAGTACTTC. V usage is TRBV4-1 and J usage is TRBJ2-5; D uncertain. TRBJ2-7 explains the end of the DNA better; the J call may be wrong. From germline, CDR1 is MGHRA and CDR2 YSYEKL. This CDR3 contains 15 residues.

This clone was observed once. The gene calls are TRBV7-3 and TRBJ1-2; 7 bases are shared with TRBD1. The CDR3 covers 18 residues. The V and J ends lost 4 bases and 0 bases, in that order; junction bases with no gene match: 14. Per germline, CDR1 SGHTA and CDR2 FQGTGA. In DNA form, the CDR3 reads TGTGCCAGCAGCTGTCGAAAAAAGGGGGCTTGCGCTAACTATGGCTACACCTTC. Its protein is CASSCRKKGACANYGYTF.

This chain links TRBV12-5 with TRBJ2-3, with a possible D match to TRBD2 (6 bases). The CDR3 totals 16 residues. Trimming took 5 bases from V and 2 from J, leaving 17 bases between them. Germline lookup yields CDR1 LGHNT and CDR2 FRNRAP. CDR3 loop: CASGPEEGRFTDTQYF. Here the CDR3 DNA reads TGTGCTAGTGGTCCTGAGGAGGGCCGCTTCACAGATACGCAGTATTTT.

This chain connects TRBV11-3 to TRBJ2-1; TRBD2 matches at 8 bases. Germline V CDR1 and CDR2: SGHNT, YENEEA. The junction had 7 bases not matched to a gene; V was cut back by 3 bases and J by 6 bases. This CDR3 comprises 15 residues. Here the CDR3 DNA reads TGTGCCAGCAGCTTGGACCCAGCGGGGGCCAATGAGCAGTTCTTC. Residues: CASSLDPAGANEQFF.

The J gene is TRBJ2-3, the V gene TRBV27, with unresolved D. CDR3 length: 15 residues. V dropped 2 bases and J dropped 1 base, with 10 bases sitting between them. Germline V gene sequence: CDR1 MNHEY, CDR2 SMNVEV (reference sequence). This chain's CDR3 is CASSLDYLRTDTQYF. The DNA of the CDR3 is TGTGCCAGCAGTTTAGATTACCTACGCACAGATACGCAGTATTTT.